The sequence of this T cell receptor beta chain was determined in a study of PD-L1 blockade in urothelial cancer. Sequencing used immunoSEQ multiplex PCR; TCRdb keeps in-frame clones, though not all of them. Among 46,000 or so clones listed, approximately 83% were seen once. Documented time point: peripheral blood 6 weeks after treatment start. There were between 1 and 8 samples from each patient, taken pretreatment and on-treatment. Trimming removed 5 bases from V and 4 bases from J; junction bases left unmatched: 7. This CDR3 has 15 residues. The V gene's germline CDR1 is MNHEY and CDR2 SMNVEV (reference sequence).

The clonotype comes from a man aged 55 to 69 with urothelial cancer. The rearrangement uses TRBV27 and TRBJ1-2, with 10 bases fitting TRBD1. Specimen: PBMCs, collected around atezolizumab (anti-PD-L1) treatment. This chain's CDR3 is CASSNRDRGSYGYTF. CDR3 sequence (DNA): TGTGCCAGCAGTAACCGGGACAGGGGCAGCTATGGCTACACCTTC.